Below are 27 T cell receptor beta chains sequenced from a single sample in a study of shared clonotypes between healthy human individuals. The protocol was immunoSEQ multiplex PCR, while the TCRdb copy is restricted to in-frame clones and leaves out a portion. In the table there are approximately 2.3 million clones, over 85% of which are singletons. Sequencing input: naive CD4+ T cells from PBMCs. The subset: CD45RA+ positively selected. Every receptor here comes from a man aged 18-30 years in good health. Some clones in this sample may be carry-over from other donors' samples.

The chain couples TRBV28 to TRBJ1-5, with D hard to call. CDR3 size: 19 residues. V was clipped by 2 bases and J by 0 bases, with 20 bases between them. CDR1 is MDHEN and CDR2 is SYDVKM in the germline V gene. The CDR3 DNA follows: TGTGCCAGCAGTTTAGTTAGCGGCCCTGGAGGGCATAGCAATCAGCCCCAGCATTTT. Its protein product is CASSLVSGPGGHSNQPQHF.

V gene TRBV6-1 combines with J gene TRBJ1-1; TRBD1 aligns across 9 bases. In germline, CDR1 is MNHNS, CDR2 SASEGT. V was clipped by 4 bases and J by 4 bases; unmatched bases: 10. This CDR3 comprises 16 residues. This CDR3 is CASSGTGATEGTEAFF. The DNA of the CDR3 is TGTGCCAGCAGTGGGACAGGGGCTACGGAGGGCACTGAAGCTTTCTTT.

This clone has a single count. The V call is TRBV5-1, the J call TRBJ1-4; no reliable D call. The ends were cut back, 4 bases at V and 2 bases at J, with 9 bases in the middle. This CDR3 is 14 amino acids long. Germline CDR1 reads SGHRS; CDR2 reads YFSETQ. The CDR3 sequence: CASSRGPTNEKLFF. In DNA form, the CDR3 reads TGCGCCAGCAGCCGCGGGCCCACTAATGAAAAACTGTTTTTT. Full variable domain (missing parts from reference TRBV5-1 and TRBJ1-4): KAGVTQTPRYLIKTRGQQVTLSCSPISGHRSVSWYQQTPGQGLQFLFEYFSETQRNKGNFPGRFSGRQFSNSRSEMNVSTLELGDSALYLCASSRGPTNEKLFFGSGTQLSVL.

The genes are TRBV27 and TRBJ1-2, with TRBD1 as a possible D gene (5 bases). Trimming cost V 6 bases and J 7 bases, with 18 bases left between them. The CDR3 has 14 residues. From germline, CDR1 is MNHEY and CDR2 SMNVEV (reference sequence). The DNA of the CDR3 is TGTGCCAGCAGACTTTCCGGGCAGGGCTCTGGCTACACCTTC. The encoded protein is CASRLSGQGSGYTF.

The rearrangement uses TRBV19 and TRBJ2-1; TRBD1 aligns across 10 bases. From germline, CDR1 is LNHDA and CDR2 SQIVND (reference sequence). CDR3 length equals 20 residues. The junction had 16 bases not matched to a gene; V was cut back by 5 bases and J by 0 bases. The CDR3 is CASSLNQGQGWPSSYNEQFF. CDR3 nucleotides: TGTGCCAGTAGTTTGAATCAGGGACAGGGGTGGCCAAGCTCCTACAATGAGCAGTTCTTC.

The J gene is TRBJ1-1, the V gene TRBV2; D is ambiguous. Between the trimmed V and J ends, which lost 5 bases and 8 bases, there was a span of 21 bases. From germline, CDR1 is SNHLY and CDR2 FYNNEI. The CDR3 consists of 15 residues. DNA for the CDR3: TGTGCCAGCAGTCCTAGACAACTCCGCCTTTTGGAAGCTTTCTTT. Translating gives CASSPRQLRLLEAFF.

The CDR3 region has the DNA TGCAGCGTACCAGAGGGGATTAAAGAGACCCAGTACTTC. The encoded protein is CSVPEGIKETQYF. The chain has TRBV29-1 and TRBJ2-5; D possibly uses TRBD1 or TRBD2 (5 bases each). This CDR3 comprises 13 residues. The germline CDR1 and CDR2 sequences are SQVTM and ANQGSEA. The V and J ends lost 6 bases and 3 bases respectively, with 14 bases between them.

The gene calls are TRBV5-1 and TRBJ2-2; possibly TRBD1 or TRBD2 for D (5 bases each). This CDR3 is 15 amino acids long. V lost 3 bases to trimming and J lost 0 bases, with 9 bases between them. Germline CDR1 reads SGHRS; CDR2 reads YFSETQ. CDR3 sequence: CASSWDGTNTGELFF. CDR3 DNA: TGCGCCAGCAGCTGGGACGGAACGAACACCGGGGAGCTGTTTTTT.

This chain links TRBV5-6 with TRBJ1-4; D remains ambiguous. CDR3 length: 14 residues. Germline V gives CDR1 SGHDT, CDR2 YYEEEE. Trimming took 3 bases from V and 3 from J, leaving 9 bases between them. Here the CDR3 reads CASSWGRANEKLFF. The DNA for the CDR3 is TGTGCCAGCAGCTGGGGTCGAGCTAATGAAAAACTGTTTTTT.

This CDR3 reads CASTLRGGQHTLDTQYF. The DNA of the CDR3 is TGTGCCAGTACCCTCCGGGGGGGGCAGCACACGTTGGATACGCAGTATTTT. The rearrangement links TRBV19 to TRBJ2-3; 8 nucleotides line up with TRBD2. CDR1 is LNHDA, CDR2 SQIVND, per germline (reference sequence). The length of the CDR3 is 17 residues. V trimming: 7 bases; J trimming: 6 bases; junction bases outside the gene matches: 18. The full variable domain, in which reference TRBV19 and TRBJ2-3 provide the parts outside the CDR3, is DGGITQSPKYLFRKEGQNVTLSCEQNLNHDAMYWYRQDPGQGLRLIYYSQIVNDFQKGDIAEGYSVSREKKESFPLTVTSAQKNPTAFYLCASTLRGGQHTLDTQYFGPGTRLTVL.

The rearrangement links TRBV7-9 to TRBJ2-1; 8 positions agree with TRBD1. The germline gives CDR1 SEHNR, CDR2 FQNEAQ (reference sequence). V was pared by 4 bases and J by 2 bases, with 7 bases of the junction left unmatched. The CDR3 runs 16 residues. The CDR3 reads CASSSKRDRTYNEQFF. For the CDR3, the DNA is TGTGCCAGCAGCTCCAAACGGGACAGGACCTACAATGAGCAGTTCTTC. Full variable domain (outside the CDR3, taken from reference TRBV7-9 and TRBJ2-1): DTGVSQNPRHKITKRGQNVTFRCDPISEHNRLYWYRQTLGQGPEFLTYFQNEAQLEKSRLLSDRFSAERPKGSFSTLEIQRTEQGDSAMYLCASSSKRDRTYNEQFFGPGTRLTVL.

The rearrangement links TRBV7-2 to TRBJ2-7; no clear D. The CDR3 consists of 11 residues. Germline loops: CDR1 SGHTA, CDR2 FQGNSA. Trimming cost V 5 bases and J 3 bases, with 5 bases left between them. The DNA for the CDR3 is TGTGCCAGCAGCGTCCGCTACGAGCAGTACTTC. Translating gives CASSVRYEQYF. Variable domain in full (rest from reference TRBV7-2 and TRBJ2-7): GAGVSQSPSNKVTEKGKDVELRCDPISGHTALYWYRQSLGQGLEFLIYFQGNSAPDKSGLPSDRFSAERTGGSVSTLTIQRTQQEDSAVYLCASSVRYEQYFGPGTRLTVT.

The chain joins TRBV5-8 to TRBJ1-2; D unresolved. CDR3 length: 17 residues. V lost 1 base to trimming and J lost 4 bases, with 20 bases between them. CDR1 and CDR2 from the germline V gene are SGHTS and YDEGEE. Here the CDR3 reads CASSLKARLTWGYGYTF. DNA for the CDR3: TGTGCCAGCAGCTTGAAGGCAAGGCTCACCTGGGGCTATGGCTACACCTTC.

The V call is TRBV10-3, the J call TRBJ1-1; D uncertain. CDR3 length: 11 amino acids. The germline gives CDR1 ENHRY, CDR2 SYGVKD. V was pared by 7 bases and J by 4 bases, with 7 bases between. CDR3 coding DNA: TGTGCCATCACCAAGGGCACTGAAGCTTTCTTT. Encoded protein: CAITKGTEAFF.

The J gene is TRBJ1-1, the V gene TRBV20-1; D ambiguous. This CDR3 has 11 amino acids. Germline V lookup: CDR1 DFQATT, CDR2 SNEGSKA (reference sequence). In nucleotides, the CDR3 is TGCAGAACCCAGAGAAACACTGAAGCTTTCTTT. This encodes CRTQRNTEAFF.

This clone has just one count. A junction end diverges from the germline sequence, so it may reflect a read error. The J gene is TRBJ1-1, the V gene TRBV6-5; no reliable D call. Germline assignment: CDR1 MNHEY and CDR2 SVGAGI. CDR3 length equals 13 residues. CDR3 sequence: CVSSLLMNTEAFF. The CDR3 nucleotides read TGTGTCAGCAGTTTACTTATGAACACTGAAGCTTTCTTT.

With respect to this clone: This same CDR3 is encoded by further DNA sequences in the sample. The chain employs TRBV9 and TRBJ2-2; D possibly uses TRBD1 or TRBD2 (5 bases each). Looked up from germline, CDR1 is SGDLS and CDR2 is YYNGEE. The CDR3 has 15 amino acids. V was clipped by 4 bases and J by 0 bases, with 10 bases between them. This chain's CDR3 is CASSLRGANTGELFF. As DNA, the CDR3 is TGTGCCAGCAGCCTCCGAGGGGCGAACACCGGGGAGCTGTTTTTT. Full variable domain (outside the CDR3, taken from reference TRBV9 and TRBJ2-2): DSGVTQTPKHLITATGQRVTLRCSPRSGDLSVYWYQQSLDQGLQFLIQYYNGEERAKGNILERFSAQQFPDLHSELNLSSLELGDSALYFCASSLRGANTGELFFGEGSRLTVL.

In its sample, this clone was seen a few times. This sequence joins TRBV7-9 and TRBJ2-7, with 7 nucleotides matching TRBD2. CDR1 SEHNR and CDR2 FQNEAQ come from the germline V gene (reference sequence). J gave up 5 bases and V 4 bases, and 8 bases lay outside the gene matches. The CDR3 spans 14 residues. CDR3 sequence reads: CASSSRSGDDEQYF. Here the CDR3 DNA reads TGTGCCAGCAGCTCTCGCAGCGGGGACGACGAGCAGTACTTC.

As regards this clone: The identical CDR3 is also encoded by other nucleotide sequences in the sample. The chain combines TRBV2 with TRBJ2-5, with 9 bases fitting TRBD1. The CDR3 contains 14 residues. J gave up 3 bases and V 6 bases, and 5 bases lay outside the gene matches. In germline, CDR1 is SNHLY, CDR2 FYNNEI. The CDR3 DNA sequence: TGTGCCAGCAGCGACCGGACAGGGGAAGAGACCCAGTACTTC. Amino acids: CASSDRTGEETQYF.

The CDR3 region has the DNA TGTGCCAGCTCATCGACAGTAATCTCTGGAAACACCATATATTTT. Translating it yields CASSSTVISGNTIYF. The chain uses TRBV18 and TRBJ1-3, with D maybe TRBD1 (5 bases). Trimming stripped 5 bases from V and 0 bases from J, with 11 bases between. This CDR3 has 15 residues. The V gene's germline CDR1 is KGHSH and CDR2 LQKENI.

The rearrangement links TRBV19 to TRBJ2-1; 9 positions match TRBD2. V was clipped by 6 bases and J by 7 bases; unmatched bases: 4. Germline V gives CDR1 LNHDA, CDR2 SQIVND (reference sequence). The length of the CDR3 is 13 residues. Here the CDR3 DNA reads TGTGCCAGTAGCGGACTAGCGTTTAATGAGCAGTTCTTC. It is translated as CASSGLAFNEQFF.

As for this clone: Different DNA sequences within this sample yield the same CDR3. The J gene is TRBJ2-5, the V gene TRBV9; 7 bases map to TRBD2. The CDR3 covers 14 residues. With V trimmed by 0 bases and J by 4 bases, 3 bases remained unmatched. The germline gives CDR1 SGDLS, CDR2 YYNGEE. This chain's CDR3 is CASSVGGGRETQYF. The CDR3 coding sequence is TGTGCCAGCAGCGTAGGAGGCGGGAGAGAGACCCAGTACTTC. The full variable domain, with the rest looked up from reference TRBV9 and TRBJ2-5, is DSGVTQTPKHLITATGQRVTLRCSPRSGDLSVYWYQQSLDQGLQFLIQYYNGEERAKGNILERFSAQQFPDLHSELNLSSLELGDSALYFCASSVGGGRETQYFGPGTRLLVL.

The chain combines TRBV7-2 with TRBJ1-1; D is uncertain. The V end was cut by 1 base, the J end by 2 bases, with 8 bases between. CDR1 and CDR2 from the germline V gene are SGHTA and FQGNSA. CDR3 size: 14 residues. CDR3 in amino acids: CASSLVGANTEAFF. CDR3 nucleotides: TGTGCCAGCAGCTTAGTTGGAGCAAACACTGAAGCTTTCTTT.

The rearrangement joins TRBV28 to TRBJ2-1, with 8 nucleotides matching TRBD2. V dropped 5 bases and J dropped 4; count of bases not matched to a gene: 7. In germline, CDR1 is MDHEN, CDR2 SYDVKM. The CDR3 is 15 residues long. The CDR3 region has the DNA TGTGCCAGCAGTCCCCGGGGGGGGCGATACAATGAGCAGTTCTTC. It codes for CASSPRGGRYNEQFF.

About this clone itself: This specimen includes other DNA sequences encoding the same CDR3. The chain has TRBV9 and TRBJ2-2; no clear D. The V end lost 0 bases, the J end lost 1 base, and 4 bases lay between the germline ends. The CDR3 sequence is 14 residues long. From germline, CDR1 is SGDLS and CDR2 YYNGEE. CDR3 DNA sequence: TGTGCCAGCAGCGTAGTAGTGAACACCGGGGAGCTGTTTTTT. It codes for CASSVVVNTGELFF.

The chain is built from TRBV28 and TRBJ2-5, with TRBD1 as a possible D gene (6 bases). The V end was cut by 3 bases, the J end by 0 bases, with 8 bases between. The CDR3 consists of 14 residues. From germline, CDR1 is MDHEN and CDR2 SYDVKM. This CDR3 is CASSLWTDQETQYF. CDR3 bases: TGTGCCAGCAGTTTGTGGACAGACCAAGAGACCCAGTACTTC. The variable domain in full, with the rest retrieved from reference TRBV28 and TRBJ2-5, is DVKVTQSSRYLVKRTGEKVFLECVQDMDHENMFWYRQDPGLGLRLIYFSYDVKMKEKGDIPEGYSVSREKKERFSLILESASTNQTSMYLCASSLWTDQETQYFGPGTRLLVL.

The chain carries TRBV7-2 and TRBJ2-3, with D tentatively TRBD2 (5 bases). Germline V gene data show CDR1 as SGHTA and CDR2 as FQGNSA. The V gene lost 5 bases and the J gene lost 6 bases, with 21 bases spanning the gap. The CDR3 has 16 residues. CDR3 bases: TGTGCCAGCAGCGCCTCTAGCACCCGGGGTCTGGATACGCAGTATTTT. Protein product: CASSASSTRGLDTQYF.